The present T cell receptor beta chain was sequenced within a study of blood T cell repertoires in COVID-19. As for the study in general: Researchers got acute and convalescent COVID-19 samples from the United States, Italy and Spain.

This table comes from immunoSEQ multiplex PCR, and its TCRdb copy is limited to in-frame clones, with some not included. The table includes more than 200,000 clones, approximately 90% detected once. Cohorts were based on clinical histories the participants reported. Cohort 3 donors were reported recovered after two negative PCRs, clearance, or symptom resolution. V was clipped by 3 bases and J by 0 bases, with 9 bases between them. The CDR3 is 15 residues long. The V gene's germline CDR1 is MDHEN and CDR2 SYDVKM. The clonotype was recovered from a woman in her 30s who had recovered from COVID-19. Sequenced: PBMCs or T cells enriched from blood (not recorded which). The chain carries TRBV28 and TRBJ1-3, with D possibly being TRBD1 (5 bases). The CDR3 DNA is TGTGCCAGCAGTTTGGACACGAGCTCTGGAAACACCATATATTTT. Translated, it gives CASSLDTSSGNTIYF.